The entry that follows covers one TCR beta chain sequence. Its matching antigen is unknown. Here immunoSEQ multiplex PCR was the method, and the copy in TCRdb shows in-frame clones only, minus some. The table shows some 100,000 clones, with 80% to 90% occurring only once. V was trimmed by 4 bases and J by 0 bases, leaving 7 bases between them. The CDR3 is 14 residues long. Germline CDR1 reads SEHNR; CDR2 reads FQNEAQ (reference sequence). This sample is part of a study of T cell responses to AZD1222 COVID-19 vaccine. Overall study findings and caveats: Dominant CD4 TCR responses targeted spike regions 160-218 and 743-854. Repertoire collection took place solely once the T cell response had peaked.

This specimen consisted of peripheral blood, obtained 28 days after the second AZD1222 dose. The TCR was taken from an adult who received the AZD1222 COVID-19 vaccine. J is TRBJ1-3 and V is TRBV7-9; no reliable D call. The CDR3 coding sequence is TGTGCCAGCAGCTCCGCCCCCTCTGGAAACACCATATATTTT. Translating gives CASSSAPSGNTIYF.